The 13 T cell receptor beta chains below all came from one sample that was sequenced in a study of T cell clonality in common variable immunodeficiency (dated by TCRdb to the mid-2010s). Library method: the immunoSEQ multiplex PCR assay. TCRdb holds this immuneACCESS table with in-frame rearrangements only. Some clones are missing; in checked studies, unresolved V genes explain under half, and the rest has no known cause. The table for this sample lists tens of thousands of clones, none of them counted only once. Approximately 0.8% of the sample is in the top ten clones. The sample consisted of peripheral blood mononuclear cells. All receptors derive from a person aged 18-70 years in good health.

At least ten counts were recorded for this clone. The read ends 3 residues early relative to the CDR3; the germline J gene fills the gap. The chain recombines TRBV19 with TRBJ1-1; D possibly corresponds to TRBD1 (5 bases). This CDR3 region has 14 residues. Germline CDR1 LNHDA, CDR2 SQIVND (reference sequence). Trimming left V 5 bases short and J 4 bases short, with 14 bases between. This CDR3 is CASSPQPGGTEAFF. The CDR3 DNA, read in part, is TGTGCCAGTAGTCCGCAGCCCGGGGGCACTGAA.

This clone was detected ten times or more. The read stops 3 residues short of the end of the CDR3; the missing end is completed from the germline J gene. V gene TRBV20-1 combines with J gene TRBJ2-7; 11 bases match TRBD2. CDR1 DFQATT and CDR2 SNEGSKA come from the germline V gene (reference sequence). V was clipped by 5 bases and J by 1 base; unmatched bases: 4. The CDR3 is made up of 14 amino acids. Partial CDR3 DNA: TGCAGTGCTTCCAGACTAGCGGGGTCCTACGAG. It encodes CSASRLAGSYE. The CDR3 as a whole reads CSASRLAGSYEQYF.

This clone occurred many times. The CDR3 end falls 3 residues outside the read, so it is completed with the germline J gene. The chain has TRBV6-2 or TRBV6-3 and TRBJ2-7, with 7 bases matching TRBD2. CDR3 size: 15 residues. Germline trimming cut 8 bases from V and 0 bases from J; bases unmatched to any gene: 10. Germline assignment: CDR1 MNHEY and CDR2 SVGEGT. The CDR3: CASGEGSNPSYEQYF. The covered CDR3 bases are TGTGCCAGCGGGGAGGGGAGTAACCCCTCCTACGAG.

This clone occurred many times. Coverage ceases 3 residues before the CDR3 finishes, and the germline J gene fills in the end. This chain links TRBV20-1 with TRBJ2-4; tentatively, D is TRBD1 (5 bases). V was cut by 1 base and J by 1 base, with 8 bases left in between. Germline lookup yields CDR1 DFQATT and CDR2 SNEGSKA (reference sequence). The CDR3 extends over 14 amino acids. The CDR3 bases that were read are TGCAGTGCTAGAGCAGGGATGGCCAAAAACATT. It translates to CSARAGMAKNI. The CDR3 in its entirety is CSARAGMAKNIQYF.

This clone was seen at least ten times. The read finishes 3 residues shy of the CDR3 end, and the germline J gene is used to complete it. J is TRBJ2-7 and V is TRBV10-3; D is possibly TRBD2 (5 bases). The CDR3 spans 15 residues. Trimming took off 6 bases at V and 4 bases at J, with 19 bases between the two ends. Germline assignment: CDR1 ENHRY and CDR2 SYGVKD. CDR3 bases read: TGTGCCATCAGGACGGCTAGCTCCTCGTCTTACGAG. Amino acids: CAIRTASSSSYE. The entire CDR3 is CAIRTASSSSYEQYF.

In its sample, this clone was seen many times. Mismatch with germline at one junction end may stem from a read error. The sequenced part of the CDR3 DNA is TGCGCCAGCAGCCAGGCTAGCGGGAATTTCTATACG. Its translation is CASSQASGNFYT. The full CDR3 protein is CASSQASGNFYTQYF. V gene TRBV4-2 combines with J gene TRBJ2-3, with TRBD2 matching over 9 bases. The missing CDR3 end, 3 residues past where the read stops, is filled in from the germline J gene. Germline loops: CDR1 LGHNA, CDR2 YNFKEQ. This CDR3 has 15 amino acids.

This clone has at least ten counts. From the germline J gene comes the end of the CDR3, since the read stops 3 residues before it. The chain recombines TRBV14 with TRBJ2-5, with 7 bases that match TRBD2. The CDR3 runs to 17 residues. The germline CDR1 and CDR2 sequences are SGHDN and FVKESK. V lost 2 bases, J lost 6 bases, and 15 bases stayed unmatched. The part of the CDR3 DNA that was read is TGTGCCAGCAGCCAAAGTCTAGGAGCGGGGACGATTAAGACC. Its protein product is CASSQSLGAGTIKT. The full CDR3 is CASSQSLGAGTIKTQYF.

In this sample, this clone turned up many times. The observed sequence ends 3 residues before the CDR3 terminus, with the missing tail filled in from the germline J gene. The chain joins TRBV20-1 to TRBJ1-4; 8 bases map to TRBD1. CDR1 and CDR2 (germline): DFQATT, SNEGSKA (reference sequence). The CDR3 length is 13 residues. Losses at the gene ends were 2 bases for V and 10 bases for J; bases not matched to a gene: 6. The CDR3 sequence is CSARITGGGKLFF. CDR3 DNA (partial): TGCAGTGCTAGAATAACAGGGGGGGGAAAA.

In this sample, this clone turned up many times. This CDR3 is CASSQVRHYGYTF. The part of the CDR3 DNA that was read is TGTGCCAGCAGCCAAGTAAGGCACTATGGC. The chain is built from TRBV14 and TRBJ1-2, with D unclear. Coverage ceases 3 residues before the CDR3 finishes, and the germline J gene fills in the end. The germline V gene encodes CDR1 SGHDN and CDR2 FVKESK. V was pared by 1 base and J by 3 bases, with 6 bases between. CDR3 length: 13 residues.

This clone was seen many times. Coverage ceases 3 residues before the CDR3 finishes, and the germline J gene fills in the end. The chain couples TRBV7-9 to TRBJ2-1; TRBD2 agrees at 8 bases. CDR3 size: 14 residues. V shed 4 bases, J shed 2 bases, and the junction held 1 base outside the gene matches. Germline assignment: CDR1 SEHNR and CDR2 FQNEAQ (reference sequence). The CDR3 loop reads CASSYSGAYNEQFF. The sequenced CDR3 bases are TGTGCCAGCAGCTATAGCGGGGCCTACAATGAG.

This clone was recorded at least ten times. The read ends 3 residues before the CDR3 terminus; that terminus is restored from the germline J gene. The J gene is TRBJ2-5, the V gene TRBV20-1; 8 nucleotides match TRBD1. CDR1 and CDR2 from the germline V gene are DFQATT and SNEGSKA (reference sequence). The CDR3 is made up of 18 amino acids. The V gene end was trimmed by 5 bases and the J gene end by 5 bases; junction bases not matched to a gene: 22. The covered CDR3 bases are TGCAGTGCTTTCAAACCGCCCAGGGGGCCTGGGGTGTTGGAGACC. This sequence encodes CSAFKPPRGPGVLET. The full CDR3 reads CSAFKPPRGPGVLETQYF.

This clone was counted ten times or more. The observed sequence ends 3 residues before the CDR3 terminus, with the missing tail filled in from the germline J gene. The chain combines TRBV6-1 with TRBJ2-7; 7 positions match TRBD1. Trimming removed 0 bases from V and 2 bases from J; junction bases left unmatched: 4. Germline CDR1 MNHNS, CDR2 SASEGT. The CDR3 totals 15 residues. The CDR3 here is CASSEAEGGAYEQYF. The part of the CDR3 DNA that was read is TGTGCCAGCAGTGAAGCCGAAGGGGGCGCCTACGAG.

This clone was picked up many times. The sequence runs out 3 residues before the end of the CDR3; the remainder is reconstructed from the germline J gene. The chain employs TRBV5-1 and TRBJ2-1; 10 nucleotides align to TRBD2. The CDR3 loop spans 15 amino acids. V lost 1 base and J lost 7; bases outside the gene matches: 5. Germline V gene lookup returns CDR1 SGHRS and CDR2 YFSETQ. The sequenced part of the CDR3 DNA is TGCGCCAGCAGCTTGCTAGCGGGAGCTTTAAATGAG. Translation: CASSLLAGALNE. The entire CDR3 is CASSLLAGALNEQFF.